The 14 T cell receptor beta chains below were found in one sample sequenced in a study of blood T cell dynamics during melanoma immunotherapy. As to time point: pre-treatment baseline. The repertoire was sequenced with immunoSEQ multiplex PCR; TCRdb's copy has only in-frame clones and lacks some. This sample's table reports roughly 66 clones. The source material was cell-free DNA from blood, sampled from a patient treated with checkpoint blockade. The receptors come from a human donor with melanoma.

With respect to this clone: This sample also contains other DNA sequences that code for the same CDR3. The CDR3 loop reads CASSLGQSAAQAGSYEQYF. The DNA of the CDR3 is TGTGCCAGCAGCTTAGGACAGTCGGCCGCCCAAGCTGGCTCCTACGAGCAGTACTTC. This chain connects TRBV7-9 to TRBJ2-7, with D possibly TRBD1 on 5 matching bases. Germline CDR1 SEHNR, CDR2 FQNEAQ (reference sequence). V shed 1 base and J shed 0 bases, with 22 bases lying between them. This CDR3 has 19 amino acids. The full variable domain, its missing parts supplied by reference TRBV7-9 and TRBJ2-7, is DTGVSQNPRHKITKRGQNVTFRCDPISEHNRLYWYRQTLGQGPEFLTYFQNEAQLEKSRLLSDRFSAERPKGSFSTLEIQRTEQGDSAMYLCASSLGQSAAQAGSYEQYFGPGTRLTVT.

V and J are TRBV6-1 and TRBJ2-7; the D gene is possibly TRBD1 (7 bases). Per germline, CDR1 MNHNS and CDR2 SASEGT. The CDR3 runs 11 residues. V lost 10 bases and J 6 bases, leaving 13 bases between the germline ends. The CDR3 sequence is CATRRGREQYF. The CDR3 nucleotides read TGTGCCACCAGGAGGGGGCGCGAGCAGTACTTC.

The chain's CDR3 is CASSLETYEQYF. The CDR3 DNA reads as TGTGCCAGCAGCTTAGAGACCTACGAGCAGTACTTC. V and J are TRBV11-2 and TRBJ2-7, with D unclear. V was trimmed by 0 bases and J by 2 bases, leaving 2 bases between them. CDR3 length equals 12 residues. The germline gives CDR1 SGHAT, CDR2 FQNNGV.

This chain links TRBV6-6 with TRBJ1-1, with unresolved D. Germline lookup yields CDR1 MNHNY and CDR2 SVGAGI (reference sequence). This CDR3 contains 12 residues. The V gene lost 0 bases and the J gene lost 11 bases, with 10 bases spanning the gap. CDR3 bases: TGTGCCAGCAGTTACTCCGGTCCTGGGGCTTTCTTT. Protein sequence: CASSYSGPGAFF.

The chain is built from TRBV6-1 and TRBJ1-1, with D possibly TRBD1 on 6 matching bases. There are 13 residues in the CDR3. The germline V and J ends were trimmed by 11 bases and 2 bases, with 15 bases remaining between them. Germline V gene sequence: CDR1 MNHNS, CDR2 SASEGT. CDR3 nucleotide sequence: TGTGCCTGCTTGGGGGGGGGCAACACTGAAGCTTTCTTT. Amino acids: CACLGGGNTEAFF.

For the CDR3, the DNA is TGTGCCAGCAGCGTGGGGCAGGGAACCGGGGCCAACGTCCTGACTTTC. Translation: CASSVGQGTGANVLTF. The chain is built from TRBV7-6 and TRBJ2-6, with D tentatively TRBD1 (5 bases). Germline V lookup: CDR1 SGHVS, CDR2 FNYEAQ. The CDR3 runs 16 residues. Deletions cut 5 bases from V and 4 bases from J, with 15 bases between.

CDR3 protein: CASSFGGGNTQYF. The CDR3 DNA follows: TGTGCCAGCAGTTTCGGCGGCGGGAATACGCAGTATTTT. The chain joins TRBV27 to TRBJ2-3; TRBD2 might be the D (6 bases). CDR3 length equals 13 residues. In germline, CDR1 is MNHEY, CDR2 SMNVEV (reference sequence). V was shortened by 3 bases and J by 7 bases, with 11 bases between the two germline ends.

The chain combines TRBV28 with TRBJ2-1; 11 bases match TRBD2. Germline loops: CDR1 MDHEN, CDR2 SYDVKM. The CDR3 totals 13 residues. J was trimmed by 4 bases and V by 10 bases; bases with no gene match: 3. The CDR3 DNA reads TGTGCCATTAGCGGGGGGGGGTACAATGAGCAGTTCTTC. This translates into CAISGGGYNEQFF.

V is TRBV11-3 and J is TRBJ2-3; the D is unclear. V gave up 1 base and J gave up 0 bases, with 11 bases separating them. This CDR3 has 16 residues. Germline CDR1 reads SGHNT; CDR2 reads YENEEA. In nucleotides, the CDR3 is TGTGCCAGCAGCTTAGGGTGCGGAAGAAGCACAGATACGCAGTATTTT. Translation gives CASSLGCGRSTDTQYF.

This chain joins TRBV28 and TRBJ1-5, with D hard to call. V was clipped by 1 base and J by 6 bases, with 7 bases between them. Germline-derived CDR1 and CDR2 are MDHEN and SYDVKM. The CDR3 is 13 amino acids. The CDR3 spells CASSLSGGQPQHF. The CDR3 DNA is TGTGCCAGCAGTTTATCGGGAGGTCAGCCCCAGCATTTT.

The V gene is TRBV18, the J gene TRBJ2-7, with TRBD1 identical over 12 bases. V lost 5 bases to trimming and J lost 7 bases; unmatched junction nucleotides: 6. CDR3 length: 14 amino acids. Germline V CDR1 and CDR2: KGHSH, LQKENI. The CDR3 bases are TGTGCCAGCTCAGTCCGGGACAGGGGGCTAGAGCAGTACTTC. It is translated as CASSVRDRGLEQYF.

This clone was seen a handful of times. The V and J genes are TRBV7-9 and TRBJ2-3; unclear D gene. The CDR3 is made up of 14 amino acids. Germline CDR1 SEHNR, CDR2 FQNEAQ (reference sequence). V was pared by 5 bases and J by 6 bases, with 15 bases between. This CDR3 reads CASSPWSRRDTQYF. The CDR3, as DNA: TGTGCCAGCAGCCCCTGGTCGCGCCGCGATACGCAGTATTTT. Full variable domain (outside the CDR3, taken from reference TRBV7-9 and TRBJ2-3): DTGVSQNPRHKITKRGQNVTFRCDPISEHNRLYWYRQTLGQGPEFLTYFQNEAQLEKSRLLSDRFSAERPKGSFSTLEIQRTEQGDSAMYLCASSPWSRRDTQYFGPGTRLTVL.

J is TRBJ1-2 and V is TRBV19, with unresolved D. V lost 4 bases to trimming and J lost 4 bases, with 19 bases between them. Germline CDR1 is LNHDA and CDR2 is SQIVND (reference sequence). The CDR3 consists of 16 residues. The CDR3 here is CASSTVPVSGGYGYTF. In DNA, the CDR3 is TGTGCCAGTAGTACCGTACCGGTGTCCGGCGGCTATGGCTACACCTTC.

The DNA for the CDR3 is TGTGCCAGCAGCTTAGGGTGGACTAGGCGGGGGCCAGATACGCAGTATTTT. Its protein product is CASSLGWTRRGPDTQYF. The V call is TRBV13, the J call TRBJ2-3; weak D call: TRBD2 (7 bases). V lost 0 bases and J lost 4, with 17 bases in between. The germline V gene encodes CDR1 PRHDT and CDR2 FYEKMQ (reference sequence). The CDR3 totals 17 residues. The full variable domain, in which reference TRBV13 and TRBJ2-3 provide the parts outside the CDR3, is AAGVIQSPRHLIKEKRETATLKCYPIPRHDTVYWYQQGPGQDPQFLISFYEKMQSDKGSIPDRFSAQQFSDYHSELNMSSLELGDSALYFCASSLGWTRRGPDTQYFGPGTRLTVL.